This T cell receptor beta chain was found in a study of CD4 T cells in relation to SARS-CoV-2 and coronaviruses. General study results and limits: Samples before the pandemic and after infection were not matched within any donor.

Trimming removed 5 bases at V and 0 bases at J, with 13 bases between. Germline loops: CDR1 SQVTM, CDR2 ANQGSEA. This CDR3 is built from 15 residues. Deep TCR-beta sequencing used DNA from uncultured naive and memory CD4+ T cells. Method: immunoSEQ multiplex PCR; TCRdb's copy keeps in-frame clones and lacks some. The sample records some 65,000 clones, around 86% being singletons. Before the COVID-19 pandemic, during about 2010-2019, CD4+ T cells were taken from unexposed donors. In regard to this clone: Its antigen is not known.

The rearrangement links TRBV29-1 to TRBJ1-4, with a weak D call TRBD1 (6 bases). The clonotype comes from a human donor in good health. Sequencing was done on a sample of memory CD4+ T cells from PBMCs. The CDR3 loop is CSVKGGLATNEKLFF. In DNA form, the CDR3 reads TGCAGCGTTAAGGGGGGCTTAGCAACTAATGAAAAACTGTTTTTT.